Following are 11 T cell receptor beta chains from one sample sequenced in a study of CD8+CD57+ T cells in acquired aplastic anemia listed by TCRdb under 2018. TCRdb records Illumina HiSeq 2000 as the sequencer. Genomic DNA was used as template for profiling of TCR beta VDJ combinations and CDR3 sequences. TCRdb took the public reads, trimmed them with fastp at Q25, ran MiXCR for clone calling and kept in-frame beta chains. Entries that share a CDR3 protein sequence are merged under the most common genes and DNA. In all, the sample holds 150,000 to 200,000 distinct CDR3 sequences, and around 45% of those were seen once. The top ten hold 1.1% of the sample. Sequences were obtained from sorted CD4+, CD8+, or CD8+CD57+ T cells (not recorded which) from PBMCs. The receptors here all came from a human donor in good health.

This clonotype was picked up many times. This chain links TRBV11-3 with TRBJ2-7; TRBD1 matches 7 bases. Germline assignment: CDR1 SGHNT and CDR2 YENEEA. The CDR3 spans 15 residues. Trimming at V came to 2 bases and at J to 6 bases, leaving 10 bases not matched to a gene. In DNA, the CDR3 is TGTGCCAGCAGCTTAACACCGACAGGGCTCTCCGAGCAGTACTTC. Translated, it gives CASSLTPTGLSEQYF.

Only a few counts were recorded for this clonotype. This rearrangement joins TRBV6-1 to TRBJ2-3, with 7 nucleotides matching TRBD1. Germline lookup yields CDR1 MNHNS and CDR2 SASEGT. The CDR3 is made up of 15 amino acids. V shed 3 bases and J 3 bases; nucleotides not matched to a gene: 6. The chain's CDR3 is CASSDRTGWTDTQYF. The CDR3 DNA reads TGTGCCAGCAGTGACAGGACAGGCTGGACAGATACGCAGTATTTT.

This clonotype has ten or more counts. This rearrangement joins TRBV7-6 to TRBJ2-1; 10 bases match TRBD2. V dropped 0 bases and J dropped 14; count of bases not matched to a gene: 4. Germline V gives CDR1 SGHVS, CDR2 FNYEAQ. The CDR3 runs to 13 residues. The CDR3: CASSLAHGTSEFF. CDR3 bases: TGTGCCAGCAGCTTAGCGCACGGGACTAGCGAGTTCTTC.

V usage is TRBV5-1 and J usage is TRBJ2-1; D is undetermined. CDR1 and CDR2 (germline): SGHRS, YFSETQ. Between the trimmed V and J ends, which lost 0 bases and 12 bases, there was a span of 13 bases. The CDR3 length is 13 residues. The CDR3 sequence: CASSLAGQSGQFF. CDR3 nucleotides: TGCGCCAGCAGCTTGGCCGGGCAGTCTGGGCAGTTCTTC.

This clonotype was recorded a few times. The V call is TRBV28, the J call TRBJ2-5; 8 positions match TRBD2. Germline CDR1 and CDR2: MDHEN and SYDVKM. The V segment lost 5 bases and the J segment 5 bases; nucleotides outside the gene matches: 7. The CDR3 spans 14 residues. In DNA form, the CDR3 reads TGTGCCAGCAGTCCTACGGGGGGGTATGAGACCCAGTACTTC. Residues: CASSPTGGYETQYF.

The sample holds many counts of this clonotype. The CDR3 loop reads CASTHDRNYGYTF. The CDR3, as DNA: TGTGCCAGCACCCACGACAGAAACTATGGCTACACCTTC. The V call is TRBV14, the J call TRBJ1-2; TRBD1 is a possible D gene (5 bases). Trimming took 7 bases from V and 2 from J, leaving 11 bases between them. The CDR3 sequence is 13 residues long. Germline CDR1 and CDR2: SGHDN and FVKESK.

This clonotype was detected ten times or more. The chain couples TRBV5-4 to TRBJ1-5; 10 bases match TRBD1. With V trimmed by 3 bases and J by 6 bases, 9 bases remained unmatched. Germline V gene lookup returns CDR1 SGHNT and CDR2 YYREEE (reference sequence). The CDR3 spans 16 residues. The CDR3 nucleotides are TGTGCCAGCAGCTCTACCGGGACAGGGGTATCTCAGCCCCAGCATTTT. It codes for CASSSTGTGVSQPQHF.

This clonotype appeared many times. In nucleotides, the CDR3 is TGTGCCAGCAGCTTACCAGGTTCGGGAAGCTACAATGAGCAGTTCTTC. Translating gives CASSLPGSGSYNEQFF. This chain joins TRBV7-3 and TRBJ2-1; TRBD2 is a possible D gene (5 bases). Germline V lookup: CDR1 SGHTA, CDR2 FQGTGA. V gave up 2 bases and J gave up 3 bases, with 14 bases separating them. CDR3 length: 16 amino acids.

The chain links TRBV10-3 to TRBJ1-5; no firm D call. The CDR3 covers 13 residues. V shed 0 bases and J shed 5 bases, with 5 bases lying between them. CDR1 and CDR2 (germline): ENHRY, SYGVKD. The CDR3 loop reads CAISESTDQPQHF. CDR3 bases: TGTGCCATCAGTGAGTCTACGGATCAGCCCCAGCATTTT.

The genes are TRBV24-1 and TRBJ2-1; 10 positions match TRBD2. The CDR3 has 16 amino acids. Germline CDR1 and CDR2: KGHDR and SFDVKD. Losses at the gene ends were 6 bases for V and 0 bases for J; bases not matched to a gene: 4. CDR3 in DNA: TGTGCCACCAGTATAAGCGGGAGGGGCTCCTACAATGAGCAGTTCTTC. Protein: CATSISGRGSYNEQFF.

This clonotype appeared many times. In DNA form, the CDR3 reads TGCGCCAGCAGCCTCGATCCGGACACCGGGGAGCTGTTTTTT. This codes for CASSLDPDTGELFF. The V call is TRBV4-1, the J call TRBJ2-2; D not resolved. This CDR3 is 14 amino acids long. Germline CDR1 MGHRA, CDR2 YSYEKL. V dropped 4 bases and J dropped 3 bases, with 9 bases sitting between them.